Below, 30 T cell receptor beta chains from the same sample are listed, as sequenced in a study of regulatory T cells in long-lasting Graves disease. The time point denotes: newly diagnosed GD, antithyroid drugs for less than 3 months. RNA from PBMCs was the source of the TCR library. Construction of TCR beta libraries relied on iRepertoire HTBI primers and on Arm-PCR targeting CDR3 regions. TCRdb recomputed calls from the multiplex PCR reads with MiXCR, one row per CDR3 protein. The data hold about 430,000 distinct CDR3 sequences, with roughly 15% observed a single time. This same sample was also part of a study on T cells in Graves' hyperthyroidism and ophthalmopathy.

This material consisted of peripheral blood mononuclear cells (PBMCs), taken at new diagnosis, from a patient treated with antithyroid drugs. The receptor source for this set is a woman aged 40 to 50 with Graves disease.

This clonotype occurred a few times. The chain carries TRBV28 and TRBJ1-5; 7 nucleotides match TRBD1. Trimming at V came to 10 bases and at J to 0 bases, leaving 12 bases not matched to a gene. From germline, CDR1 is MDHEN and CDR2 SYDVKM. This CDR3 spans 16 amino acids. As DNA, the CDR3 is TGTGCCACTATACCGACCCAGGGGGTTAGCAATCAGCCCCAGCATTTT. It codes for CATIPTQGVSNQPQHF.

This chain joins TRBV2 and TRBJ1-1; TRBD1 matches 7 bases. Germline V gene data show CDR1 as SNHLY and CDR2 as FYNNEI. CDR3 length: 13 amino acids. V lost 11 bases, J lost 2 bases, and 8 bases stayed unmatched. The DNA of the CDR3 is TGTGCCGGAAAGACAGGGACAAACACTGAAGCTTTCTTT. It yields the protein CAGKTGTNTEAFF.

In its sample, this clonotype was seen many times. The V and J genes are TRBV20-1 and TRBJ2-1; 12 nucleotides line up with TRBD2. The CDR3 totals 15 residues. Germline CDR1 reads DFQATT; CDR2 reads SNEGSKA (reference sequence). Trimming took 1 base from V and 11 from J; bases not matched to a gene: 9. This CDR3 reads CSARVPPGLAGQQFF. CDR3 bases: TGCAGTGCTAGAGTGCCCCCGGGACTAGCGGGCCAGCAGTTCTTC.

Concerning this clonotype: A much larger clone differs from this one at a single base, so this may be a read error. The J gene is TRBJ2-5, the V gene TRBV7-2; 10 nucleotides line up with TRBD1. This CDR3 is 18 amino acids long. Germline V lookup: CDR1 SGHTA, CDR2 FQGNSA. The CDR3 sequence is CASGLPRTGGSVFETQYF. The DNA of the CDR3 is TGTGCCAGCGGCTTACCGAGGACAGGGGGTTCTGTTTTTGAGACCCAGTACTTC.

This chain joins TRBV3-1 and TRBJ2-7, with 9 bases fitting TRBD2. V gave up 5 bases and J gave up 0 bases; unmatched junction bases: 11. This CDR3 region has 17 residues. The germline V gene has CDR1 LGHDT and CDR2 YNNKEL (reference sequence). In nucleotides, the CDR3 is TGTGCCAGCAGCTTAAAGCCGGAGCGGGAGGTCTCCTACGAGCAGTACTTC. Residues: CASSLKPEREVSYEQYF.

This clonotype was counted between two and nine times. The chain carries TRBV29-1 and TRBJ2-5; 10 bases map to TRBD2. The germline CDR1 and CDR2 sequences are SQVTM and ANQGSEA. J gave up 5 bases and V 1 base, and 7 bases lay outside the gene matches. The CDR3 covers 15 residues. CDR3: CSVEGLAGVMETQYF. CDR3 nucleotide sequence: TGCAGCGTTGAAGGGCTAGCGGGAGTGATGGAGACCCAGTACTTC.

CDR3 coding DNA: TGTGCCAGCAGCCTAGAGACTAGCGGAAGCTACAATGAGCAGTTCTTC. It translates to CASSLETSGSYNEQFF. The V call is TRBV9, the J call TRBJ2-1; 9 bases fit TRBD2. After removal of 4 bases from V and 3 bases from J, the junction contained 8 bases not matched to a gene. The germline V gene has CDR1 SGDLS and CDR2 YYNGEE. This CDR3 region has 16 residues.

This chain connects TRBV27 to TRBJ2-7; D is perhaps TRBD1 (6 bases). Germline CDR1 reads MNHEY; CDR2 reads SMNVEV (reference sequence). This CDR3 spans 13 amino acids. Trimming left V 3 bases short and J 4 bases short, with 10 bases between. CDR3 bases: TGTGCCAGCAGTTTGGGGGCGCGGTACGAGCAGTACTTC. Its translation is CASSLGARYEQYF.

The gene calls are TRBV5-1 and TRBJ1-1, with a weak D call TRBD1 (5 bases). V lost 6 bases and J 5 bases, leaving 17 bases between the germline ends. This CDR3 region has 14 residues. Germline V lookup: CDR1 SGHRS, CDR2 YFSETQ. CDR3 loop: CASNWGERSTEAFF. CDR3 nucleotide sequence: TGCGCCAGCAACTGGGGGGAGAGGAGTACTGAAGCTTTCTTT. The entire variable domain, with the rest obtained from reference TRBV5-1 and TRBJ1-1, is as follows: KAGVTQTPRYLIKTRGQQVTLSCSPISGHRSVSWYQQTPGQGLQFLFEYFSETQRNKGNFPGRFSGRQFSNSRSEMNVSTLELGDSALYLCASNWGERSTEAFFGQGTRLTVV.

This clonotype was detected ten times or more. V usage is TRBV12-3 or TRBV12-4 and J usage is TRBJ2-5; weak D call: TRBD2 (5 bases). V was pared by 1 base and J by 0 bases, with 6 bases between. This CDR3 has 14 residues. CDR3 nucleotides: TGTGCCAGCAGTTTAGTCGGGGACCAAGAGACCCAGTACTTC. This translates into CASSLVGDQETQYF.

The genes are TRBV29-1 and TRBJ2-1, with D unresolved. Trimming removed 4 bases from V and 2 bases from J, with 9 bases in between. Germline V gives CDR1 SQVTM, CDR2 ANQGSEA. This CDR3 has 13 amino acids. CDR3 nucleotides: TGCAGCGTTGCGACGAGTACCTACAATGAGCAGTTCTTC. Translating gives CSVATSTYNEQFF.

This clonotype has just a few counts. This may be a read error, as it is one base from a much larger clone. This CDR3 is missing its conserved last phenylalanine or tryptophan, likely due to a read error. The chain uses TRBV19 and TRBJ2-7; TRBD2 aligns across 12 bases. CDR3 length: 14 residues. The germline gives CDR1 LNHDA, CDR2 SQIVND (reference sequence). V shed 5 bases, J shed 6 bases, and the junction held 5 bases outside the gene matches. For the CDR3, the DNA is TGTGCCAGTAGTGCCGGGACTAGCGGGCTCGAGCAGTACCTC. This codes for CASSAGTSGLEQYL.

The rearrangement joins TRBV5-1 to TRBJ2-7; 9 bases match TRBD2. This CDR3 is 16 amino acids long. Germline values: CDR1 SGHRS, CDR2 YFSETQ. Trimming removed 4 bases from V and 0 bases from J; junction bases left unmatched: 8. The CDR3 DNA sequence: TGCGCCAGCAGCACGGAGGCTAGCGGGGTCTCCTACGAGCAGTACTTC. Residues: CASSTEASGVSYEQYF. The full variable domain, rest sourced from reference TRBV5-1 and TRBJ2-7, is KAGVTQTPRYLIKTRGQQVTLSCSPISGHRSVSWYQQTPGQGLQFLFEYFSETQRNKGNFPGRFSGRQFSNSRSEMNVSTLELGDSALYLCASSTEASGVSYEQYFGPGTRLTVT.

This clonotype was counted many times. The V gene is TRBV2, the J gene TRBJ1-1; 9 bases are shared with TRBD1. Germline V lookup: CDR1 SNHLY, CDR2 FYNNEI. The trim removed 8 bases at V and 7 bases at J, leaving 8 bases unmatched. This CDR3 is built from 13 residues. Here the CDR3 reads CASGTDRGVEAFF. CDR3 in DNA: TGTGCCAGCGGTACTGACAGGGGGGTTGAAGCTTTCTTT.

There are many counts of this clonotype. V and J are TRBV28 and TRBJ2-2; the D is unclear. V lost 6 bases, J lost 4 bases, and 9 bases lay in between. Germline-derived CDR1 and CDR2 are MDHEN and SYDVKM. CDR3 length: 13 residues. The CDR3 here is CASSSMSTGELFF. CDR3 DNA: TGTGCCAGCAGCTCGATGAGCACCGGGGAGCTGTTTTTT. Full variable domain (outside the CDR3, taken from reference TRBV28 and TRBJ2-2): DVKVTQSSRYLVKRTGEKVFLECVQDMDHENMFWYRQDPGLGLRLIYFSYDVKMKEKGDIPEGYSVSREKKERFSLILESASTNQTSMYLCASSSMSTGELFFGEGSRLTVL.

V and J are TRBV25-1 and TRBJ1-6, with no clear D. The CDR3 is 13 amino acids. V dropped 6 bases and J dropped 6 bases, with 9 bases sitting between them. Germline V gene data show CDR1 as MGHDK and CDR2 as SYGVNS. CDR3 sequence reads: CASRDGSNSPLHF. The DNA of the CDR3 is TGTGCCAGCAGAGACGGGTCTAATTCACCCCTCCACTTT.

V usage is TRBV6-1 and J usage is TRBJ2-7; D is possibly TRBD2 (5 bases). The CDR3 length is 13 residues. Germline CDR1 reads MNHNS; CDR2 reads SASEGT. Trimming left V 10 bases short and J 0 bases short, with 13 bases between. CDR3 DNA: TGTGCCACATCCAGCGGCCCCTCCTACGAGCAGTACTTC. It yields the protein CATSSGPSYEQYF.

This clonotype occurred many times. V and J are TRBV15 and TRBJ1-4; tentative D call: TRBD1 (5 bases). CDR3 length: 15 amino acids. Trimming removed 1 base at V and 11 bases at J, with 17 bases between. The germline V gene encodes CDR1 LNHNV and CDR2 YYDKDF (reference sequence). The CDR3 loop is CATSRGGQGADKLFF. In nucleotides, the CDR3 is TGTGCCACCAGCAGAGGAGGTCAGGGAGCTGACAAACTGTTTTTT.

The sample holds many counts of this clonotype. This chain uses TRBV13 with TRBJ2-7, with D possibly being TRBD2 (6 bases). The CDR3 extends over 15 amino acids. V lost 2 bases and J lost 2, with 13 bases in between. Per the germline V gene, CDR1 is PRHDT and CDR2 is FYEKMQ (reference sequence). CDR3 region: CASSLRDSGAYEQYF. The CDR3, as DNA: TGTGCCAGCAGCTTAAGGGACTCCGGGGCCTACGAGCAGTACTTC. Full variable domain (remainder filled in from reference TRBV13 and TRBJ2-7): AAGVIQSPRHLIKEKRETATLKCYPIPRHDTVYWYQQGPGQDPQFLISFYEKMQSDKGSIPDRFSAQQFSDYHSELNMSSLELGDSALYFCASSLRDSGAYEQYFGPGTRLTVT.

This clonotype was recorded many times. This sequence joins TRBV20-1 and TRBJ2-1; 13 nucleotides align to TRBD2. The CDR3 loop spans 15 amino acids. The V segment lost 4 bases and the J segment 7 bases; nucleotides outside the gene matches: 7. The germline CDR1 and CDR2 sequences are DFQATT and SNEGSKA (reference sequence). The DNA for the CDR3 is TGCAGTGCTACACCGGGACTAGCGGGATCGAATGAGCAGTTCTTC. This encodes CSATPGLAGSNEQFF.

This chain joins TRBV24-1 and TRBJ2-3, with 15 nucleotides matching TRBD2. Germline V gives CDR1 KGHDR, CDR2 SFDVKD. Losses at the gene ends were 4 bases for V and 0 bases for J; bases not matched to a gene: 4. This CDR3 spans 18 amino acids. CDR3 loop: CATSDGLAGGLSTDTQYF. The CDR3 bases are TGTGCCACCAGTGACGGACTAGCGGGAGGGTTGAGCACAGATACGCAGTATTTT.

This clonotype was seen many times. The chain has TRBV6-1 and TRBJ2-7; no firm D call. The CDR3 is 14 residues long. V was cut by 3 bases and J by 0 bases, with 9 bases left in between. The germline CDR1 and CDR2 sequences are MNHNS and SASEGT. This CDR3 is CASSDGQSSYEQYF. The CDR3 DNA sequence: TGTGCCAGCAGTGACGGGCAGAGCTCCTACGAGCAGTACTTC.

There are a few counts of this clonotype. The chain joins TRBV2 to TRBJ2-3, with TRBD2 as a possible D gene (5 bases). Germline V gene data show CDR1 as SNHLY and CDR2 as FYNNEI. The CDR3 consists of 14 residues. Trimming took 4 bases from V and 2 from J, leaving 10 bases between them. CDR3 sequence reads: CASSVTRNTDTQYF. The CDR3 DNA reads TGTGCCAGCAGTGTCACTAGGAACACAGATACGCAGTATTTT.

Only a few counts were recorded for this clonotype. CDR3 nucleotide sequence: TGTGCCAGCAGTTTCGACATCGCCGTAGGCTACACCTTC. Translation: CASSFDIAVGYTF. This sequence joins TRBV6-5 and TRBJ1-2; D gene unclear. This CDR3 region has 13 residues. Germline V lookup: CDR1 MNHEY, CDR2 SVGAGI. Between the trimmed V and J ends, which lost 4 bases and 8 bases, there was a span of 14 bases.

The rearrangement joins TRBV29-1 to TRBJ2-1; D perhaps matches TRBD2 (5 bases). V was shortened by 4 bases and J by 5 bases, with 12 bases between the two germline ends. Germline V gene data show CDR1 as SQVTM and CDR2 as ANQGSEA. The length of the CDR3 is 13 residues. CDR3 in amino acids: CSVGQRLNNEQFF. DNA for the CDR3: TGCAGCGTTGGCCAGCGGCTTAACAATGAGCAGTTCTTC.

This clonotype was counted ten times or more. The chain couples TRBV18 to TRBJ1-2, with TRBD1 as a possible D gene (5 bases). The length of the CDR3 is 15 residues. The germline V gene has CDR1 KGHSH and CDR2 LQKENI. Trimming removed 5 bases from V and 2 bases from J, with 15 bases in between. The CDR3 spells CASSARDPSNYGYTF. The CDR3 coding sequence is TGTGCCAGCTCAGCCCGGGACCCTTCAAACTATGGCTACACCTTC.

This clonotype was seen a single time. A clone one base away is much larger, so this may be a read error. The V gene is TRBV7-9, the J gene TRBJ2-6; TRBD2 might be the D (7 bases). The germline CDR1 and CDR2 sequences are SEHNR and FQNEAQ (reference sequence). The CDR3 has 15 amino acids. This chain's CDR3 is CASLRGPAGANVMTF. CDR3 sequence (DNA): TGTGCCAGCTTGCGAGGGCCGGCGGGGGCCAACGTCATGACTTTC.

This clonotype was observed at least ten times. V gene TRBV28 combines with J gene TRBJ2-7, with TRBD1 as a possible D gene (6 bases). V was pared by 6 bases and J by 5 bases, with 14 bases between. This CDR3 has 13 residues. Germline V CDR1 and CDR2: MDHEN, SYDVKM. Written as DNA, the CDR3 is TGTGCCAGCAGGTTAACAGGGTTCCACGAGCAGTACTTC. It codes for CASRLTGFHEQYF.

V usage is TRBV20-1 and J usage is TRBJ2-5; D might be TRBD1 (6 bases). With 2 bases removed from V and 4 bases from J, the gap between germline ends came to 23 bases. The length of the CDR3 is 17 residues. CDR1 is DFQATT, CDR2 SNEGSKA, per germline (reference sequence). The CDR3 region has the DNA TGCAGTGCTAGATCCGCGACCGGGACACCCTCCGGAGAGACCCAGTACTTC. The encoded protein is CSARSATGTPSGETQYF.

This clonotype was seen at least ten times. The chain links TRBV2 to TRBJ2-7; 11 bases align to TRBD1. With V trimmed by 5 bases and J by 5 bases, 5 bases remained unmatched. From germline, CDR1 is SNHLY and CDR2 FYNNEI. There are 14 residues in the CDR3. In nucleotides, the CDR3 is TGTGCCAGCAGTACCGGGACAGGGGGTAACGAGCAGTACTTC. This sequence encodes CASSTGTGGNEQYF.